These T cell receptor beta chains were read from a single sample in a study of blood T cell repertoires in COVID-19. Method: immunoSEQ multiplex PCR; TCRdb's copy keeps in-frame clones and lacks some. The sample lists hundreds of thousands of clones, under 90% occurring once. Input material: PBMCs or T cells enriched from blood (not recorded which). The receptors come from a woman aged 45-60 years who had been exposed to COVID-19. Both conserved end residues are part of each CDR3. The D gene is left open where the match is weak. For some rows the clone size is stated as once, few or many, or as a class when expanded; others skip it.

d_gene: .
abundance: .
j_gene: TRBJ1-1
v_gene: TRBV5-1
CDR3aa: CASSLGGEQGQAFF
CDR3nt: TGCGCCAGCAGCTTAGGAGGGGAGCAGGGCCAAGCTTTCTTT

d_gene: TRBD1
abundance: .
j_gene: TRBJ1-6
v_gene: TRBV20-1
CDR3aa: CSASSDRSTGRANSPLHF
CDR3nt: TGCAGTGCTAGTTCGGACAGGTCCACTGGCAGGGCTAATTCACCCCTCCACTTT

d_gene: TRBD1
abundance: .
j_gene: TRBJ2-3
v_gene: TRBV10-3
CDR3aa: CAISRQGGGDTQYF
CDR3nt: TGTGCCATCAGTCGACAGGGTGGTGGGGATACGCAGTATTTT

d_gene: .
abundance: .
j_gene: TRBJ1-1
v_gene: TRBV11-2
CDR3aa: CASSLVRGYTEAFF
CDR3nt: TGTGCCAGCAGCTTAGTTCGGGGTTACACTGAAGCTTTCTTT

d_gene: TRBD1
abundance: .
j_gene: TRBJ2-3
v_gene: TRBV6-1
CDR3aa: CASSEALGGPGTDTQYF
CDR3nt: TGTGCCAGCAGTGAAGCGCTAGGGGGCCCGGGCACAGATACGCAGTATTTT

d_gene: .
abundance: .
j_gene: TRBJ1-4
v_gene: TRBV4-3
CDR3aa: CASSQDRGGNEKLFF
CDR3nt: TGCGCCAGCAGCCAAGATAGAGGGGGTAATGAAAAACTGTTTTTT

d_gene: TRBD2
abundance: .
j_gene: TRBJ2-1
v_gene: TRBV7-2
CDR3aa: CASSSVAGGYNEQFF
CDR3nt: TGTGCCAGCAGTTCCGTAGCGGGGGGCTACAATGAGCAGTTCTTC

d_gene: .
abundance: .
j_gene: TRBJ2-2
v_gene: TRBV10-2
CDR3aa: CASSDFLGHGGELFF
CDR3nt: TGCGCCAGCAGTGACTTTTTGGGGCACGGCGGGGAGCTGTTTTTT

d_gene: TRBD1
abundance: few
j_gene: TRBJ1-5
v_gene: TRBV29-1
CDR3aa: CSVGTGAGQPQHF
CDR3nt: TGCAGCGTGGGGACAGGAGCAGGTCAGCCCCAGCATTTT

d_gene: TRBD1
abundance: .
j_gene: TRBJ1-5
v_gene: TRBV6-5
CDR3aa: CASRQQGFNQPQHF
CDR3nt: TGTGCCAGCAGACAACAGGGGTTCAATCAGCCCCAGCATTTT

d_gene: TRBD1
abundance: .
j_gene: TRBJ2-7
v_gene: TRBV6-5
CDR3aa: CASSYSGQGSYEQYF
CDR3nt: TGTGCCAGCAGTTACTCCGGACAGGGTTCCTACGAGCAGTACTTC

d_gene: .
abundance: .
j_gene: TRBJ2-7
v_gene: TRBV11-2
CDR3aa: CASSTTPTYEQYF
CDR3nt: TGTGCCAGCAGCACGACACCTACCTACGAGCAGTACTTC

d_gene: TRBD1
abundance: .
j_gene: TRBJ2-3
v_gene: TRBV18
CDR3aa: CASSPDRGPSTDTQYF
CDR3nt: TGTGCCAGCTCACCCGACAGGGGCCCTAGCACAGATACGCAGTATTTT

d_gene: TRBD2
abundance: .
j_gene: TRBJ2-3
v_gene: TRBV4-3
CDR3aa: CASSQDPSGDSTDTQYF
CDR3nt: TGCGCCAGCAGCCAAGACCCTAGCGGGGATAGCACAGATACGCAGTATTTT

d_gene: TRBD1
abundance: .
j_gene: TRBJ1-1
v_gene: TRBV27
CDR3aa: CASSLSPGQGGNTEAFF
CDR3nt: TGTGCCAGCAGTTTATCACCGGGACAGGGGGGCAACACTGAAGCTTTCTTT

d_gene: .
abundance: few
j_gene: TRBJ1-1
v_gene: TRBV12-3/TRBV12-4
CDR3aa: CASSLKWEAEAFF
CDR3nt: TGTGCCAGCAGTTTAAAGTGGGAGGCTGAAGCTTTCTTT

d_gene: .
abundance: few
j_gene: TRBJ2-5
v_gene: TRBV5-1
CDR3aa: CASSLAPSGAETQYF
CDR3nt: TGCGCCAGCAGCTTGGCGCCTAGTGGGGCAGAGACCCAGTACTTC

d_gene: .
abundance: .
j_gene: TRBJ1-3
v_gene: TRBV7-9
CDR3aa: CASSYSDQGTIYF
CDR3nt: TGTGCCAGCAGCTACAGTGATCAGGGCACCATATATTTT

d_gene: .
abundance: .
j_gene: TRBJ2-4
v_gene: TRBV9
CDR3aa: CASSEENAVGIQYF
CDR3nt: TGTGCCAGCAGCGAAGAGAATGCGGTAGGCATTCAGTACTTC

d_gene: .
abundance: .
j_gene: TRBJ2-7
v_gene: TRBV30
CDR3aa: CAWSVRSYEQYF
CDR3nt: TGTGCCTGGAGTGTACGGAGTTACGAGCAGTACTTC

d_gene: .
abundance: .
j_gene: TRBJ1-2
v_gene: TRBV12-3/TRBV12-4
CDR3aa: CASSLDIRYGYTF
CDR3nt: TGTGCCAGCAGTTTAGACATTCGTTATGGCTACACCTTC

d_gene: .
abundance: .
j_gene: TRBJ1-2
v_gene: TRBV12-3/TRBV12-4
CDR3aa: CASSPGGPGYTF
CDR3nt: TGTGCCAGCAGCCCGGGGGGGCCCGGCTACACCTTC

d_gene: TRBD1
abundance: .
j_gene: TRBJ2-7
v_gene: TRBV6-5
CDR3aa: CASSPGTGRYEQYF
CDR3nt: TGTGCCAGCAGTCCCGGGACAGGGAGGTACGAGCAGTACTTC

d_gene: .
abundance: .
j_gene: TRBJ1-1
v_gene: TRBV11-3
CDR3aa: CASSLGVNTEAFF
CDR3nt: TGTGCCAGCAGCTTAGGAGTGAACACTGAAGCTTTCTTT

d_gene: .
abundance: .
j_gene: TRBJ2-5
v_gene: TRBV6-5
CDR3aa: CASSPGLKETQYF
CDR3nt: TGTGCCAGCAGTCCGGGACTCAAAGAGACCCAGTACTTC

d_gene: .
abundance: .
j_gene: TRBJ1-4
v_gene: TRBV4-1
CDR3aa: CASSQDENSNEKLFF
CDR3nt: TGCGCCAGCAGCCAAGACGAGAACAGTAATGAAAAACTGTTTTTT

d_gene: .
abundance: .
j_gene: TRBJ2-2
v_gene: TRBV12-3/TRBV12-4
CDR3aa: CASSYGTGELFF
CDR3nt: TGTGCCAGCAGTTACGGGACCGGGGAGCTGTTTTTT